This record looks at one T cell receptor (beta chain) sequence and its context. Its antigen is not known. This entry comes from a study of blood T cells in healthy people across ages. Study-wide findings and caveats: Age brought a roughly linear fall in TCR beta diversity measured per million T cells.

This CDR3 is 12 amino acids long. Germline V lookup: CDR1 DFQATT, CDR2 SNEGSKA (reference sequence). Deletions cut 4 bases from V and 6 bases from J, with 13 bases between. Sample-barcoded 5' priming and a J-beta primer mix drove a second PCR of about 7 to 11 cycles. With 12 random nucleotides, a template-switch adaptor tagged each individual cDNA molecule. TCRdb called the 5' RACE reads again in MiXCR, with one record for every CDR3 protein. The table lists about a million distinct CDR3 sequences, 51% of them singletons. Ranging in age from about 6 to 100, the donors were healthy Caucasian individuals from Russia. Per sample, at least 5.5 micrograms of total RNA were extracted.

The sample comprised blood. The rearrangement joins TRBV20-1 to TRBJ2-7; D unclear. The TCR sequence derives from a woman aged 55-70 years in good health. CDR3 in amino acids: CSAIFRASEQYF. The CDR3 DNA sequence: TGCAGTGCTATCTTCCGGGCGTCCGAGCAGTACTTC.